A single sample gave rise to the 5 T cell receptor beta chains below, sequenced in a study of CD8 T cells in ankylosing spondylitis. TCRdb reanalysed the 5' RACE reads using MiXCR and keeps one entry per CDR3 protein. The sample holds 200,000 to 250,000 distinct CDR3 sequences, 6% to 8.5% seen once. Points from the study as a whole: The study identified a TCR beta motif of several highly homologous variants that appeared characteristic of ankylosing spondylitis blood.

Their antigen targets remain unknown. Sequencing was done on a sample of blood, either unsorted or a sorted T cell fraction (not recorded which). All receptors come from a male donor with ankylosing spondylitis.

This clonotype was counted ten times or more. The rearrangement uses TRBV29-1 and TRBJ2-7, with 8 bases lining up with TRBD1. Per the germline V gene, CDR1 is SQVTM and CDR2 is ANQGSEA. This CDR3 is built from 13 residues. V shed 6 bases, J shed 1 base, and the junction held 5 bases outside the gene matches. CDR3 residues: CSVTGGISYEQYF. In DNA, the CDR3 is TGCAGCGTCACAGGGGGGATATCCTACGAGCAGTACTTC.

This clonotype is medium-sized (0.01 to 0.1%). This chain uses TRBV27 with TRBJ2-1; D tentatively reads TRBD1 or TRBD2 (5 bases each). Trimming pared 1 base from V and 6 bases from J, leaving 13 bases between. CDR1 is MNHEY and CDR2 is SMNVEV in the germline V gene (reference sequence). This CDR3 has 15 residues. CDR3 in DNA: TGTGCCAGCAGTTTATATCCAGGGAGCAGCAATGAGCAGTTCTTC. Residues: CASSLYPGSSNEQFF.

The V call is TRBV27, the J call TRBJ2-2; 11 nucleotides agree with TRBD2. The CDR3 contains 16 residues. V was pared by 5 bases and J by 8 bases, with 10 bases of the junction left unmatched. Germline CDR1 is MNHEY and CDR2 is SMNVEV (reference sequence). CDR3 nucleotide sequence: TGTGCCAGCAGTGTAGCGGGAGGGCCTTTACGGGGGGAGCTGTTTTTT. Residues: CASSVAGGPLRGELFF.

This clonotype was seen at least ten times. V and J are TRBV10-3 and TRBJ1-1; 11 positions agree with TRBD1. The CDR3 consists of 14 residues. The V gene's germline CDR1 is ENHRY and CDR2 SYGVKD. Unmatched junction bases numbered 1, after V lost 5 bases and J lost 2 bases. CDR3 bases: TGTGCCATCAGTAGGACAGGGGGCAACACTGAAGCTTTCTTT. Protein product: CAISRTGGNTEAFF.

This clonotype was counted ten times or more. The CDR3 here is CASSVEWDDTGELFF. The CDR3 DNA sequence: TGTGCCAGCAGCGTAGAGTGGGATGACACCGGGGAGCTGTTTTTT. The V gene is TRBV9, the J gene TRBJ2-2; D is unclear. The CDR3 covers 15 residues. The V and J ends lost 0 bases and 3 bases respectively, with 9 bases between them. Per germline, CDR1 SGDLS and CDR2 YYNGEE.